Listed here are 27 T cell receptor beta chains from one sample, sequenced in a study of blood T cell repertoires in COVID-19. The assay was immunoSEQ multiplex PCR, and TCRdb's table has in-frame clones only and misses some. The sample has 95,000 to 150,000 clones, less than 90% seen once. Sequenced sample: peripheral blood. The receptors here all came from a man older than 75 with acute or convalescent COVID-19.

The chain links TRBV5-1 to TRBJ2-1; the match to TRBD2 covers 12 bases. The V gene end was trimmed by 2 bases and the J gene end by 7 bases; junction bases not matched to a gene: 4. The CDR3 has 15 amino acids. Germline V gene lookup returns CDR1 SGHRS and CDR2 YFSETQ. The CDR3 bases are TGCGCCAGCAGCTTTACCGGGACTAGCGGGAATGAGCAGTTCTTC. This encodes CASSFTGTSGNEQFF. The whole variable domain, filled in from reference TRBV5-1 and TRBJ2-1, reads KAGVTQTPRYLIKTRGQQVTLSCSPISGHRSVSWYQQTPGQGLQFLFEYFSETQRNKGNFPGRFSGRQFSNSRSEMNVSTLELGDSALYLCASSFTGTSGNEQFFGPGTRLTVL.

The gene calls are TRBV7-9 and TRBJ2-2; possible D gene TRBD1, 6 bases. There are 15 residues in the CDR3. The V gene's germline CDR1 is SEHNR and CDR2 FQNEAQ (reference sequence). V was clipped by 3 bases and J by 6 bases, with 14 bases between them. Here the CDR3 DNA reads TGTGCCAGCAGCTTCCAGACAGGCGGCGCCGGGGAGCTGTTTTTT. It codes for CASSFQTGGAGELFF.

The CDR3 protein is CASAPEGYGYTF. The CDR3 region has the DNA TGTGCTAGTGCCCCCGAGGGCTATGGCTACACCTTC. The chain couples TRBV12-5 to TRBJ1-2, with unresolved D. Germline V lookup: CDR1 LGHNT, CDR2 FRNRAP. The CDR3 runs 12 residues. Between the trimmed V and J ends, which lost 7 bases and 4 bases, there was a span of 10 bases.

This chain connects TRBV6-2 or TRBV6-3 to TRBJ1-1, with a tentative D call TRBD1 (5 bases). The V and J ends lost 6 bases and 7 bases respectively, with 15 bases between them. This CDR3 comprises 13 residues. CDR1 MNHEY and CDR2 SVGEGT come from the germline V gene. As DNA, the CDR3 is TGTGCCAGCAGCATGGGGGGGGTAAGTGAAGCTTTCTTT. Its translation: CASSMGGVSEAFF.

The V gene is TRBV6-5, the J gene TRBJ1-1, with 10 bases matching TRBD1. The CDR3 totals 15 residues. V trimming: 5 bases; J trimming: 6 bases; junction bases outside the gene matches: 9. Looked up from germline, CDR1 is MNHEY and CDR2 is SVGAGI. The CDR3 DNA reads TGTGCCAGCAGTCGGGGACAGGGGTCGAGGGCTGAAGCTTTCTTT. Its translation is CASSRGQGSRAEAFF.

This clone appeared a single time. The rearrangement joins TRBV6-6 to TRBJ1-1; D is unclear. The CDR3 sequence is 13 residues long. V shed 0 bases and J shed 9 bases, with 11 bases lying between them. Germline V gene data show CDR1 as MNHNY and CDR2 as SVGAGI (reference sequence). CDR3 loop: CASSYSRTDKAFF. The CDR3 region has the DNA TGTGCCAGCAGTTACTCGAGAACAGACAAAGCTTTCTTT.

V usage is TRBV27 and J usage is TRBJ1-5; D is possibly TRBD1 (6 bases). CDR1 is MNHEY and CDR2 is SMNVEV in the germline V gene (reference sequence). The CDR3 covers 14 residues. Between the trimmed V and J ends, which lost 6 bases and 6 bases, there was a span of 15 bases. CDR3 DNA sequence: TGTGCCAGCAGGTCGACAGGAGGCCTTCAGCCCCAGCATTTT. Translated, it gives CASRSTGGLQPQHF.

This clone has a single count. The chain joins TRBV4-1 to TRBJ1-4; D might be TRBD1 (6 bases). Germline loops: CDR1 MGHRA, CDR2 YSYEKL. This CDR3 comprises 17 residues. The ends were cut back, 0 bases at V and 7 bases at J, with 18 bases in the middle. CDR3 region: CASSQDSQGIVGEKLFF. In DNA form, the CDR3 reads TGCGCCAGCAGCCAAGACTCACAGGGCATTGTTGGTGAAAAACTGTTTTTT.

This clone was seen a few times. The rearrangement links TRBV5-1 to TRBJ1-6; D may be TRBD1 (6 bases). The V end was cut by 4 bases, the J end by 7 bases, with 12 bases between. The germline gives CDR1 SGHRS, CDR2 YFSETQ. The CDR3 covers 14 residues. CDR3 region: CASSTTGANSPLHF. The CDR3, as DNA: TGCGCCAGCAGCACGACAGGAGCGAATTCACCCCTCCACTTT.

V gene TRBV10-3 combines with J gene TRBJ2-1; 11 bases are a match to TRBD1. V lost 4 bases and J lost 3; bases outside the gene matches: 2. The germline CDR1 and CDR2 sequences are ENHRY and SYGVKD. The CDR3 runs 15 residues. The CDR3 region is CAISGGTGGYNEQFF. The CDR3 region has the DNA TGTGCCATCAGTGGTGGGACAGGGGGCTACAATGAGCAGTTCTTC.

The chain carries TRBV19 and TRBJ1-1, with D perhaps matching TRBD1 (5 bases). The CDR3 length is 14 residues. With 9 bases removed from V and 4 bases from J, the gap between germline ends came to 18 bases. CDR1 is LNHDA and CDR2 is SQIVND in the germline V gene (reference sequence). CDR3 nucleotides: TGTGCCAGCCGGGGGACGGGTGGTCGCACTGAAGCTTTCTTT. Its translation is CASRGTGGRTEAFF.

This clone was seen just once. J is TRBJ1-3 and V is TRBV12-3 or TRBV12-4; D call uncertain. This CDR3 spans 13 amino acids. Deletions cut 6 bases from V and 2 bases from J, with 8 bases between. The CDR3 reads CASRPGAGNTIYF. CDR3 coding DNA: TGTGCCAGCAGACCGGGAGCTGGAAACACCATATATTTT.

This clone has a handful of counts. The V call is TRBV19, the J call TRBJ1-5; TRBD1 aligns across 8 bases. V dropped 0 bases and J dropped 6; count of bases not matched to a gene: 13. Germline CDR1 LNHDA, CDR2 SQIVND (reference sequence). The CDR3 has 18 residues. The DNA of the CDR3 is TGTGCCAGTAGTATAGATCTTCCCTGGACAGGGAGGGTTCAGCCCCAGCATTTT. Its translation is CASSIDLPWTGRVQPQHF.

The chain is built from TRBV9 and TRBJ1-5, with 7 bases aligning to TRBD1. This CDR3 is 15 amino acids long. V was clipped by 0 bases and J by 3 bases; unmatched bases: 3. Germline values: CDR1 SGDLS, CDR2 YYNGEE. The CDR3 reads CASSVGGTVNQPQHF. CDR3 in DNA: TGTGCCAGCAGCGTAGGGGGGACAGTCAATCAGCCCCAGCATTTT. Variable domain in full (rest from reference TRBV9 and TRBJ1-5): DSGVTQTPKHLITATGQRVTLRCSPRSGDLSVYWYQQSLDQGLQFLIQYYNGEERAKGNILERFSAQQFPDLHSELNLSSLELGDSALYFCASSVGGTVNQPQHFGDGTRLSIL.

The chain has TRBV18 and TRBJ1-1; D uncertain. The CDR3 sequence is 13 residues long. The germline gives CDR1 KGHSH, CDR2 LQKENI. Trimming left V 3 bases short and J 5 bases short, with 10 bases between. The chain's CDR3 is CASSPGGWTEAFF. The CDR3 DNA is TGTGCCAGCTCACCCGGCGGGTGGACTGAAGCTTTCTTT.

V usage is TRBV6-1 and J usage is TRBJ2-7, with 9 bases identical to TRBD1. Per the germline V gene, CDR1 is MNHNS and CDR2 is SASEGT. The CDR3 is made up of 16 amino acids. J lost 5 bases, V lost 3 bases, and 11 bases had no gene match. The CDR3 DNA sequence: TGTGCCAGCAGTGACCTTCCCGGGACAGGGAACGACGAGCAGTACTTC. It codes for CASSDLPGTGNDEQYF.

This clone was observed a single time. The CDR3 DNA follows: TGTGCCAGCAGCCTTCAGGGGGCGGCCACTGAAGCTTTCTTT. This translates into CASSLQGAATEAFF. The chain carries TRBV7-9 and TRBJ1-1, with TRBD1 matching over 8 bases. The CDR3 has 14 amino acids. Germline V gene data show CDR1 as SEHNR and CDR2 as FQNEAQ (reference sequence). V lost 5 bases, J lost 4 bases, and 6 bases stayed unmatched.

The chain couples TRBV10-3 to TRBJ2-5, with TRBD2 matching over 8 bases. CDR3 length equals 13 residues. V was clipped by 5 bases and J by 4 bases; unmatched bases: 3. The germline V gene has CDR1 ENHRY and CDR2 SYGVKD. The DNA of the CDR3 is TGTGCCATCAGTCCCGGACTAGCAGAGACCCAGTACTTC. Amino acid sequence: CAISPGLAETQYF.

The rearrangement links TRBV10-1 to TRBJ1-4, with 9 bases lining up with TRBD1. The CDR3 totals 18 residues. Germline V gives CDR1 WNHNN, CDR2 SYGVQD (reference sequence). V lost 10 bases to trimming and J lost 7 bases; unmatched junction nucleotides: 22. The CDR3 loop is CANWKRRDRAFVGEKLFF. DNA for the CDR3: TGCGCCAACTGGAAGCGCCGGGACAGGGCGTTTGTTGGTGAAAAACTGTTTTTT.

J is TRBJ1-1 and V is TRBV6-5, with TRBD1 matching over 7 bases. Trimming removed 6 bases from V and 5 bases from J; junction bases left unmatched: 12. This CDR3 has 15 amino acids. Germline-derived CDR1 and CDR2 are MNHEY and SVGAGI. Here the CDR3 reads CASSPGQIKGTEAFF. In DNA form, the CDR3 reads TGTGCCAGCAGCCCGGGACAGATAAAAGGGACTGAAGCTTTCTTT.

V is TRBV30 and J is TRBJ1-1; 7 bases fit TRBD1. The CDR3 has 13 residues. Per the germline V gene, CDR1 is GTSNPN and CDR2 is SVGIG (reference sequence). The CDR3 region is CAVTGDLNTEAFF. CDR3 nucleotide sequence: TGTGCTGTAACAGGGGATCTGAACACTGAAGCTTTCTTT.

This rearrangement joins TRBV6-5 to TRBJ2-7; 9 bases fit TRBD2. The CDR3 loop spans 15 amino acids. Per germline, CDR1 MNHEY and CDR2 SVGAGI. Trimming took 6 bases from V and 2 from J; bases not matched to a gene: 8. The CDR3 loop is CASRVGLAGTYEQYF. CDR3 DNA: TGTGCCAGCAGGGTAGGGCTAGCGGGAACCTACGAGCAGTACTTC.

This sequence joins TRBV3-1 (or the pseudogene TRBV3-2) and TRBJ1-2, with a weak D call TRBD1 (5 bases). V lost 1 base, J lost 4 bases, and 7 bases lay in between. CDR3 length: 13 residues. CDR1 and CDR2 from the germline V gene are LGHDT and YNNKEL (reference sequence). The CDR3 coding sequence is TGTGCCAGCAGCCAAGGCGGGACCTATGGCTACACCTTC. It is translated as CASSQGGTYGYTF.

This clone was seen only once. The chain combines TRBV5-1 with TRBJ2-7, with D possibly being TRBD1 (7 bases). V lost 5 bases and J lost 7, with 19 bases in between. The CDR3 runs to 14 residues. Per germline, CDR1 SGHRS and CDR2 YFSETQ. The chain's CDR3 is CASSSEGALGEQYF. Here the CDR3 DNA reads TGCGCCAGCAGTTCGGAGGGGGCTCTGGGGGAGCAGTACTTC.

The rearrangement links TRBV6-5 to TRBJ2-7; 10 bases match TRBD2. This CDR3 region has 14 residues. V dropped 6 bases and J dropped 1; count of bases not matched to a gene: 3. CDR1 and CDR2 from the germline V gene are MNHEY and SVGAGI. The CDR3 nucleotides read TGTGCCAGCAGGAAACTAGCGGGATCCTACGAGCAGTACTTC. Amino acids: CASRKLAGSYEQYF.

The chain couples TRBV10-3 to TRBJ1-1; TRBD1 matches at 8 bases. In germline, CDR1 is ENHRY, CDR2 SYGVKD. The CDR3 has 14 residues. V lost 0 bases and J lost 11; bases outside the gene matches: 8. CDR3 DNA: TGTGCCATCAGTGAGTCAACAGGGGGTTATATGGCTTTCTTT. The encoded protein is CAISESTGGYMAFF.

The V and J genes are TRBV24-1 and TRBJ1-2; TRBD1 might be the D (6 bases). The V end lost 5 bases, the J end lost 6 bases, and 9 bases lay between the germline ends. Germline loops: CDR1 KGHDR, CDR2 SFDVKD. This CDR3 has 12 amino acids. The CDR3 DNA reads TGTGCCACCAGTGGTTGGGACAATGGCTACACCTTC. Translated, it gives CATSGWDNGYTF.